This entry concerns a single TCR beta chain. Its antigen remains unknown. This entry comes from a study of glioma-infiltrating T cells after dendritic cell vaccination. General study points: Survival was not directly related to TCR clonality in these patients. Few patients contributed both blood and tumor specimens.

Profiled with immunoSEQ multiplex PCR; TCRdb holds only in-frame clones, not every one. The data show tens of thousands of clones, approximately 83% seen once. Time point reported: after dendritic cell vaccination, including at tumor progression/relapse. V was pared by 4 bases and J by 1 base, with 10 bases of the junction left unmatched. The length of the CDR3 is 18 residues. CDR1 SGDLS and CDR2 YYNGEE come from the germline V gene. The TCR originated in a human donor with glioblastoma. Sequenced here: blood, sampled after dendritic cell vaccination. The chain combines TRBV9 with TRBJ2-3, with 12 bases identical to TRBD2. This CDR3 is CASSNGLAGGLGTDTQYF. DNA for the CDR3: TGTGCCAGCAGCAATGGGCTAGCGGGGGGGCTGGGCACAGATACGCAGTATTTT.